These 5 T cell receptor beta chains came from one sample sequenced in a study of shared clonotypes between healthy human individuals. Measured with immunoSEQ multiplex PCR; TCRdb has only the in-frame clones, and not every one. The sample lists roughly 660,000 clones, less than 95% seen once, with 34% in the top ten. Sequenced: memory CD8+ T cells from PBMCs. As for subset: CD45RO+ cells pooled with CCR7-negative TemRA cells. Receptor source: a man aged 18 to 30 in good health. Some clones in this sample may be carry-over from other donors' samples.

V and J are TRBV7-3 and TRBJ2-3, with D possibly TRBD1 on 6 matching bases. CDR3 size: 15 residues. Germline assignment: CDR1 SGHTA and CDR2 FQGTGA. With 3 bases removed from V and 2 bases from J, the gap between germline ends came to 12 bases. CDR3 loop: CASSLDSSYTDTQYF. DNA of the CDR3: TGTGCCAGCAGCTTGGACAGCTCTTACACAGATACGCAGTATTTT.

V and J are TRBV7-8 and TRBJ2-7; 7 bases line up with TRBD2. V shed 5 bases, J shed 4 bases, and the junction held 17 bases outside the gene matches. CDR3 size: 17 residues. The germline CDR1 and CDR2 sequences are SGHVS and FQNEAQ. The CDR3 loop reads CASSPHGGAGAAYEQYF. The CDR3 coding sequence is TGTGCCAGCAGCCCCCACGGAGGGGCGGGAGCAGCATACGAGCAGTACTTC.

The rearrangement joins TRBV15 to TRBJ1-5; D gene unclear. Trimming stripped 5 bases from V and 2 bases from J, with 13 bases between. CDR3 length: 15 residues. Germline-derived CDR1 and CDR2 are LNHNV and YYDKDF (reference sequence). This CDR3 reads CATSGELEGNQPQHF. The CDR3 coding sequence is TGTGCCACCAGCGGGGAGTTAGAAGGCAATCAGCCCCAGCATTTT.

Concerning this clone itself: Other nucleotide sequences from this sample produce the same CDR3. The chain carries TRBV11-2 and TRBJ2-7; D remains ambiguous. The germline CDR1 and CDR2 sequences are SGHAT and FQNNGV. This CDR3 spans 12 amino acids. Trimming stripped 1 base from V and 0 bases from J, with 1 base between. CDR3 DNA: TGTGCCAGCAGCTTAGGCTCCTACGAGCAGTACTTC. It specifies CASSLGSYEQYF. The variable domain in full, with the rest retrieved from reference TRBV11-2 and TRBJ2-7, is EAGVAQSPRYKIIEKRQSVAFWCNPISGHATLYWYQQILGQGPKLLIQFQNNGVVDDSQLPKDRFSAERLKGVDSTLKIQPAKLEDSAVYLCASSLGSYEQYFGPGTRLTVT.

The rearrangement uses TRBV10-1 and TRBJ2-1; TRBD1 matches at 9 bases. CDR1 is WNHNN and CDR2 is SYGVQD in the germline V gene (reference sequence). The CDR3 is 17 residues long. V shed 0 bases and J 6 bases; nucleotides not matched to a gene: 9. The CDR3 coding sequence is TGCGCCAGCAGTGAGTCGTCGGCACAGGGGGCGATCAATGAGCAGTTCTTC. Protein: CASSESSAQGAINEQFF.